This TCR beta chain is from a study of tumor and adjacent non-tumor tissue in lung cancer. The wider study: Stage I to III disease affected about nine men and roughly 5 women aged about 31 to 76.

Trimming removed 5 bases at V and 0 bases at J, with 13 bases between. Germline lookup yields CDR1 MNHNS and CDR2 SASEGT. The CDR3 spans 16 residues. A modified ARM-PCR protocol with three rounds of nested PCR amplified TCRbeta. TCRdb recomputed calls from the multiplex PCR reads with MiXCR, one row per CDR3 protein. This table holds 200,000 to 250,000 distinct CDR3 sequences, 70% to 75% found once. As concerns this clonotype: This may come from a read error, since a much larger clone is one base off.

RNA was extracted from bulk tissue without any cell sorting. Donors were chemotherapy-naive, newly diagnosed lung cancer surgical patients in China, August–November 2014. The source is a man between 60 and 75 years old with non-small cell lung cancer. The specimen was lung tumor tissue. V gene TRBV6-1 combines with J gene TRBJ2-2; tentative D call: TRBD1 (6 bases). In DNA form, the CDR3 reads TGTGCCAGCAGTACGCCGGACAGAGCGAACACCGGGGAGCTGTTTTTT. It is translated as CASSTPDRANTGELFF.